The clone carrying this T cell receptor beta chain occurred once. The target antigen is unknown. The data stem from a study of lymphopenia after photon versus proton radiotherapy. Measured with immunoSEQ multiplex PCR; TCRdb has only the in-frame clones, and not every one. The data show about 45,000 clones, approximately 83% seen once. This CDR3 comprises 16 residues. V shed 4 bases and J shed 0 bases, with 13 bases lying between them. CDR1 is SGHDN and CDR2 is FVKESK in the germline V gene. Study findings and constraints: Photon-treated patients lost naive T cells and TCR diversity; proton-treated stayed stable. Larger post-nadir TCR diversity loss correlated inversely with survival in deceased patients.

This chain joins TRBV14 and TRBJ2-4; D may be TRBD2 (5 bases). This sequence was found in a man aged 35 to 55 with gastric cancer. The input for sequencing was peripheral blood, taken from a patient treated with photon-based radiotherapy. CDR3 sequence (DNA): TGTGCCAGCAGCCCCGGCGGGCTACTAGCCAAAAACATTCAGTACTTC. Its protein product is CASSPGGLLAKNIQYF.